These 18 T cell receptor beta chains were sequenced from one sample in a study of shared clonotypes between healthy human individuals. Here immunoSEQ multiplex PCR was the method, and the copy in TCRdb shows in-frame clones only, minus some. Of 400,000 to 500,000 clones listed, 60% to 85% are singletons. The specimen was PBMCs. The receptor source for this set is a woman in her thirties or forties in good health. Some clones in this sample may be carry-over from other donors' samples.

A few counts support this clone. The chain joins TRBV6-4 to TRBJ2-3; 12 nucleotides match TRBD2. Losses at the gene ends were 5 bases for V and 4 bases for J; bases not matched to a gene: 4. CDR1 is MRHNA, CDR2 SNTAGT, per germline. This CDR3 contains 15 residues. Written as DNA, the CDR3 is TGTGCCAGCAGTCGGACTAGCGGGGTGCCAGATACGCAGTATTTT. It codes for CASSRTSGVPDTQYF.

The chain couples TRBV19 to TRBJ1-2; D is ambiguous. V was clipped by 4 bases and J by 0 bases, with 12 bases between them. Germline V gives CDR1 LNHDA, CDR2 SQIVND (reference sequence). The CDR3 length is 15 residues. CDR3 DNA sequence: TGTGCCAGTAGTACCAACGGAATTTCTAACTATGGCTACACCTTC. Its protein product is CASSTNGISNYGYTF.

In its sample, this clone was seen a few times. The gene calls are TRBV18 and TRBJ1-3; 8 bases are a match to TRBD1. The trim removed 2 bases at V and 1 base at J, leaving 4 bases unmatched. CDR3 length: 16 residues. Looked up from germline, CDR1 is KGHSH and CDR2 is LQKENI. The CDR3 here is CASSPDTGGSGNTIYF. CDR3 DNA: TGTGCCAGCTCACCAGATACAGGGGGGTCTGGAAACACCATATATTTT.

V gene TRBV2 combines with J gene TRBJ2-5; D is perhaps TRBD2 (6 bases). The CDR3 runs to 14 residues. The ends were cut back, 11 bases at V and 4 bases at J, with 20 bases in the middle. Germline V gene sequence: CDR1 SNHLY, CDR2 FYNNEI. This CDR3 is CASRLLGGVETQYF. The DNA for the CDR3 is TGTGCCTCGCGACTTCTGGGGGGTGTAGAGACCCAGTACTTC.

The J gene is TRBJ1-6, the V gene TRBV30, with D uncertain. The CDR3 extends over 15 amino acids. Trimming cost V 2 bases and J 0 bases, with 8 bases left between them. Per the germline V gene, CDR1 is GTSNPN and CDR2 is SVGIG (reference sequence). The DNA of the CDR3 is TGTGCCTGGAGTCTTTTGGGCTCCTATAATTCACCCCTCCACTTT. Protein: CAWSLLGSYNSPLHF.

V usage is TRBV21-1 and J usage is TRBJ1-1; the D call of TRBD1 is as the table states it, not checked on the DNA. TRBV21-1 is noted as a pseudogene. This CDR3 is 16 amino acids long. The CDR3 protein is CASSKGVRQGASEAFF. In DNA form, the CDR3 reads TGTGCCAGCAGCAAAGGAGTCAGGCAGGGGGCGAGTGAAGCTTTCTTT.

This clone was seen just once. V is TRBV18 and J is TRBJ2-1; 14 positions agree with TRBD2. Germline CDR1 and CDR2: KGHSH and LQKENI. The CDR3 is made up of 14 amino acids. V shed 3 bases and J 15 bases; nucleotides not matched to a gene: 7. DNA for the CDR3: TGTGCCAGCTCACCTGGACTAGCGGGAGGTAGTCCGTTCTTC. Protein: CASSPGLAGGSPFF.

This clone showed up just once. This chain connects TRBV9 to TRBJ2-1; the match to TRBD2 covers 9 bases. The CDR3 covers 17 residues. V shed 5 bases and J 5 bases; nucleotides not matched to a gene: 14. Germline assignment: CDR1 SGDLS and CDR2 YYNGEE. The CDR3 bases are TGTGCCAGCAGTTCTCCCTACTGGGGACTAGCACACAATGAGCAGTTCTTC. Translation gives CASSSPYWGLAHNEQFF.

Regarding this clone: Germline and junction disagree at one end, which may indicate a read error. The V call is TRBV5-1, the J call TRBJ1-5; 7 positions match TRBD1. Germline loops: CDR1 SGHRS, CDR2 YFSETQ. This CDR3 has 15 amino acids. The CDR3 bases are TGCGCCAGCAGGTTGGGGGACAGCTTAAATCAGCCCCAGCATTTT. Translating gives CASRLGDSLNQPQHF.

About this clone: The germline gene is not matched at one end of the junction; a read error may be the cause. This chain uses TRBV7-7 with TRBJ2-1; D perhaps matches TRBD2 (7 bases). This CDR3 spans 17 amino acids. Germline V gives CDR1 SSHAT, CDR2 FNYEAQ (reference sequence). CDR3 protein: CASSPRGGVRSYNEQFF. The CDR3 bases are TGTGCTAGCAGCCCTAGGGGGGGGGTTCGCTCCTACAATGAGCAGTTCTTC.

The table lists this clone with a count of one. This sample also contains other DNA sequences that code for the same CDR3. The J gene is TRBJ2-5, the V gene TRBV29-1; a possible D gene is TRBD2 (5 bases). The end of the DNA is better explained by TRBJ2-7, so the J call may be wrong. Germline V gene lookup returns CDR1 SQVTM and CDR2 ANQGSEA. The CDR3 has 13 residues. The CDR3 coding sequence is TGCAGCGTTGCAACTACGGGGAACTACGAGCAGTACTTC. This sequence encodes CSVATTGNYEQYF.

J is TRBJ2-7 and V is TRBV2, with D possibly TRBD2 on 5 matching bases. The length of the CDR3 is 14 residues. V was shortened by 8 bases and J by 0 bases, with 14 bases between the two germline ends. CDR1 is SNHLY and CDR2 is FYNNEI in the germline V gene. The CDR3 bases are TGTGCCAGCGGCGACTACCGGAGCTCCTACGAGCAGTACTTC. Its translation: CASGDYRSSYEQYF.

The rearrangement joins TRBV28 to TRBJ1-2; D may be TRBD1 (5 bases). This CDR3 is 15 amino acids long. CDR1 MDHEN and CDR2 SYDVKM come from the germline V gene. The ends were cut back, 7 bases at V and 5 bases at J, with 20 bases in the middle. The CDR3 spells CASTLGALAGYGYTF. CDR3 bases: TGTGCCAGCACCCTCGGGGCCTTGGCGGGGTATGGCTACACCTTC.

With regard to this clone: Other DNA sequences in this sample translate to the same CDR3. The genes are TRBV9 and TRBJ2-7, with 11 positions matching TRBD2. The CDR3 totals 15 residues. Germline values: CDR1 SGDLS, CDR2 YYNGEE. Unmatched junction bases numbered 3, after V lost 0 bases and J lost 4 bases. Here the CDR3 reads CASSVEGTSGYEQYF. The CDR3 DNA reads TGTGCCAGCAGCGTAGAGGGGACTAGCGGTTACGAGCAGTACTTC.

The chain links TRBV10-1 to TRBJ1-2; maybe TRBD1 (5 bases). V dropped 0 bases and J dropped 2 bases, with 7 bases sitting between them. The CDR3 has 14 amino acids. Germline-derived CDR1 and CDR2 are WNHNN and SYGVQD (reference sequence). CDR3 amino acids: CASSESGTNYGYTF. The DNA for the CDR3 is TGCGCCAGCAGTGAGTCTGGGACCAACTATGGCTACACCTTC.

The gene calls are TRBV11-2 and TRBJ2-7; 7 bases agree with TRBD1. The CDR3 runs to 15 residues. J was trimmed by 0 bases and V by 1 base; bases with no gene match: 3. Per the germline V gene, CDR1 is SGHAT and CDR2 is FQNNGV. CDR3 residues: CASSLGRQGSYEQYF. In DNA form, the CDR3 reads TGTGCCAGCAGCTTAGGTCGACAGGGCTCCTACGAGCAGTACTTC.

A remark on this clone: Within the sample, other DNA sequences also encode this same CDR3. The V call is TRBV28, the J call TRBJ1-2, with a tentative D call TRBD1 (6 bases). V was pared by 6 bases and J by 4 bases, with 12 bases between. The CDR3 consists of 13 residues. In germline, CDR1 is MDHEN, CDR2 SYDVKM. For the CDR3, the DNA is TGTGCCAGCAGCCTCACAGGGTCCTATGGCTACACCTTC. This translates into CASSLTGSYGYTF.

The V gene is TRBV4-2, the J gene TRBJ2-3, with D tentatively TRBD2 (5 bases). Germline values: CDR1 LGHNA, CDR2 YNFKEQ. The CDR3 covers 14 residues. V lost 5 bases to trimming and J lost 1 base, with 10 bases between them. CDR3 region: CASSGSLGTDTQYF. In DNA, the CDR3 is TGTGCCAGCAGCGGGAGTTTGGGCACAGATACGCAGTATTTT.